What follows describes a single T cell receptor (beta chain). Its matching antigen is unknown. Mismatch with germline at one junction end may stem from a read error. These data originate in a study of cytomegalovirus exposure and HLA in healthy donors. General study findings and limits: Most CMV-associated TCR beta chains appeared HLA-restricted in a later analysis. It was assumed in the presence/absence analyses that sequencing depth was roughly uniform across donors. Certain indistinguishable V segments, among them TRBV6-2 and TRBV6-3, were excluded. Earlier analysis found most TCR beta V segments productive about 87% or about 30% of the time.

This CDR3 region has 14 residues. Germline values: CDR1 SGHVS, CDR2 FQNEAQ. PCR amplification relied on 60 Vbeta primers (plus 13 Jbeta primers). TCRdb's copy holds only in-frame clones and misses some; the assay was immunoSEQ multiplex PCR. This listing includes roughly 75,000 clones. The chain uses TRBV7-8 and TRBJ2-7; D is perhaps TRBD2 (5 bases). The specimen sequenced was PBMCs. The clonotype was recovered from a boy aged 5-17 years in good health and CMV-seronegative. The CDR3 here is CASSLRESSSEQYF. The CDR3 DNA reads TGTGCCAGCAGCCTACGGGAAAGTTCCTCCGAGCAGTACTTC.